This T cell receptor beta chain was found in a study of vaccination effects on CD4 cells after COVID-19. Whole-study context: Two-dose BNT162b2 or mRNA-1273 vaccination was given to participants.

The CDR3 runs 14 residues. Study-wide findings and caveats: Missing from the study were early post-infection timepoints, and its convalescent patients were few. In the late period after vaccination, infection- and vaccine-induced clones contracted markedly.

This clone was observed a few times. No antigen is known for it. TCRdb's copy holds only in-frame clones and misses some; the assay was immunoSEQ multiplex PCR. The sample lists under 30,000 clones; about 60% were seen once. Researchers isolated CD4+ T cells once 9 to 11 days of culture had elapsed. None of these healthy vaccinees had been infected with SARS-CoV-2 before vaccination. J is TRBJ2-7 and V is TRBV21-1. TRBV21-1 is annotated as a pseudogene. The sample here was CD4+ T cells from PBMCs cultured without peptide, taken before COVID-19 vaccination. The origin of this receptor is a human donor who received a COVID-19 vaccine. The CDR3 DNA is TGTGCCAGCAGCCCCTATAGAAGGATGGACGAGCAGTACTTC. Translation gives CASSPYRRMDEQYF.